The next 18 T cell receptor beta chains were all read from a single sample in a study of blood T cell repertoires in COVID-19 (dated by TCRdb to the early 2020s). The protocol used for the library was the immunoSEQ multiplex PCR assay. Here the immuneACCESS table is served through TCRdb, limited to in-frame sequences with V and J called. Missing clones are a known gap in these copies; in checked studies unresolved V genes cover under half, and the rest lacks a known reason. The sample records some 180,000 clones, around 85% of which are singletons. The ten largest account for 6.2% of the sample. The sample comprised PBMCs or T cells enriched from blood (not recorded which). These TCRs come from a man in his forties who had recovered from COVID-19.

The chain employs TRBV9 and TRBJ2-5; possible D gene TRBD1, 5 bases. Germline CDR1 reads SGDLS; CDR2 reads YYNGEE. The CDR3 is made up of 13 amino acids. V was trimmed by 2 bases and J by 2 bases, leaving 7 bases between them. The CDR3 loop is CASSVGPQETQYF. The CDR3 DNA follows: TGTGCCAGCAGCGTGGGGCCTCAAGAGACCCAGTACTTC.

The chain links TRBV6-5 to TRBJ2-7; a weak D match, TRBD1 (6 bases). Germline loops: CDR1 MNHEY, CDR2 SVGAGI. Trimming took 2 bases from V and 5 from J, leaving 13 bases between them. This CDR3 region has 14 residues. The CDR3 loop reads CASSYGGRNHEQYF. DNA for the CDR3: TGTGCCAGCAGTTACGGGGGCCGGAACCACGAGCAGTACTTC.

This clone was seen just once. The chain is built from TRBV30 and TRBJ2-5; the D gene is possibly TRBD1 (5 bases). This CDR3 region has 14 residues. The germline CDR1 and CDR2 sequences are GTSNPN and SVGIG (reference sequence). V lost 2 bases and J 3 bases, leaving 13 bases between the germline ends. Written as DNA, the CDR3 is TGTGCCTGGAGTAGGAACAGGTTTAAAGAGACCCAGTACTTC. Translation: CAWSRNRFKETQYF. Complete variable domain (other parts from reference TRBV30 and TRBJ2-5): SQTIHQWPATLVQPVGSPLSLECTVEGTSNPNLYWYRQAAGRGLQLLFYSVGIGQISSEVPQNLSASRPQDRQFILSSKKLLLSDSGFYLCAWSRNRFKETQYFGPGTRLLVL.

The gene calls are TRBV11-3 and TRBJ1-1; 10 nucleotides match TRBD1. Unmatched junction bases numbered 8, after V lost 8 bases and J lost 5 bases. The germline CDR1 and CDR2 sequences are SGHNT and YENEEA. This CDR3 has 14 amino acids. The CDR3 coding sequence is TGTGCCAGCGTGGGGGGACAGGGGAGAACTGAAGCTTTCTTT. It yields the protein CASVGGQGRTEAFF. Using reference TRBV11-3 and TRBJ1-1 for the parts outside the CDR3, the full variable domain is EAGVVQSPRYKIIEKKQPVAFWCNPISGHNTLYWYLQNLGQGPELLIRYENEEAVDDSQLPKDRFSAERLKGVDSTLKIQPAELGDSAVYLCASVGGQGRTEAFFGQGTRLTVV.

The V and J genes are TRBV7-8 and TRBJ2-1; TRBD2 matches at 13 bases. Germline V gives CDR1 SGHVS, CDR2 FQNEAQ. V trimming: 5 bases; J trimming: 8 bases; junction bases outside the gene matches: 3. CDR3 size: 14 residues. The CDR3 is CASSRTSGSHEQFF. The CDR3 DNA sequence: TGTGCCAGCAGCCGGACTAGCGGGAGCCATGAGCAGTTCTTC.

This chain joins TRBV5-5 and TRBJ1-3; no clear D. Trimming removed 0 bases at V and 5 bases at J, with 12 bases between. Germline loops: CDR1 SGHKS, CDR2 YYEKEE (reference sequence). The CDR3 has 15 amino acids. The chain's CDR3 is CASSLEGQTRNTIYF. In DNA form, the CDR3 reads TGTGCCAGCAGCTTGGAAGGTCAGACTAGAAACACCATATATTTT.

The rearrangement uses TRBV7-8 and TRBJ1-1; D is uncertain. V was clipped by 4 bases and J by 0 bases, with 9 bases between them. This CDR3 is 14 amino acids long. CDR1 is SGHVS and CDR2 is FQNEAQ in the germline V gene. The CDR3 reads CASSSVGLNTEAFF. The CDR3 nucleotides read TGTGCCAGCAGCTCGGTTGGGCTGAACACTGAAGCTTTCTTT.

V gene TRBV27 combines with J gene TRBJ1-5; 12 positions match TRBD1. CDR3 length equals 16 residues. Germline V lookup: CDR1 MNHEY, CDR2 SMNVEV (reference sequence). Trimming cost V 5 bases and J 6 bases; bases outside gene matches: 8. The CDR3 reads CASSLGQGANPQPQHF. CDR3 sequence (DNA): TGTGCCAGCAGTCTGGGACAGGGGGCAAATCCTCAGCCCCAGCATTTT.

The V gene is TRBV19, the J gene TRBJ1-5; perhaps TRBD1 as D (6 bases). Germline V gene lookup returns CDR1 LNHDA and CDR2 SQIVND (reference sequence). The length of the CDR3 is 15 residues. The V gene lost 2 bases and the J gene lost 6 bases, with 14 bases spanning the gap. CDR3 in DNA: TGTGCCAGTAGTATAACAGGGTTAGGGTCTCAGCCCCAGCATTTT. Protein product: CASSITGLGSQPQHF.

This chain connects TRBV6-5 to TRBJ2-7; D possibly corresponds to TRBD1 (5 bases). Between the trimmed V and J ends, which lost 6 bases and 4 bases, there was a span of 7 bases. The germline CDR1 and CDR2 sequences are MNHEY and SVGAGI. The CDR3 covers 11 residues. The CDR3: CASRQAYEQYF. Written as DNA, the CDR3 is TGTGCCAGCAGACAGGCTTACGAGCAGTACTTC.

The CDR3 loop reads CSASSYPGDYGYTF. The CDR3 coding sequence is TGCAGTGCTAGTTCGTACCCGGGGGACTATGGCTACACCTTC. The V call is TRBV20-1, the J call TRBJ1-2, with a tentative D call TRBD1 (5 bases). Germline CDR1 DFQATT, CDR2 SNEGSKA (reference sequence). V lost 3 bases to trimming and J lost 3 bases, with 14 bases between them. The CDR3 has 14 amino acids.

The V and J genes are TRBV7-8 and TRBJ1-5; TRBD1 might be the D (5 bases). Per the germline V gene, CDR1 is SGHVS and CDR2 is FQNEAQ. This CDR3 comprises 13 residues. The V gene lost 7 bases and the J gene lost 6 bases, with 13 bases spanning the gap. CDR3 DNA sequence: TGTGCCAGCAAACGGGGGGAAGGTCAGCCCCAGCATTTT. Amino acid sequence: CASKRGEGQPQHF.

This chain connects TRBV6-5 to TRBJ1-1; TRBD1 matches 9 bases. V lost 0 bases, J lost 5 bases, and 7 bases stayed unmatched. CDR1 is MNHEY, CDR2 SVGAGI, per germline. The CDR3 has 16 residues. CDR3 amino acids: CASSYSGTGRYTEAFF. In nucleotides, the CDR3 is TGTGCCAGCAGTTACTCTGGGACAGGGCGATATACTGAAGCTTTCTTT.

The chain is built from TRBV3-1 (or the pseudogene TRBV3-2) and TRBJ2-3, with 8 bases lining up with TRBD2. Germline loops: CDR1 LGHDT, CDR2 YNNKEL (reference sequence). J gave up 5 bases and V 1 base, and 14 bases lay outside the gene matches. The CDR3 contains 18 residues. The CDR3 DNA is TGTGCCAGCAGCCAAGGGGGCCTAACTAGCGGCCGGGGAGATACGCAGTATTTT. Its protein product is CASSQGGLTSGRGDTQYF.

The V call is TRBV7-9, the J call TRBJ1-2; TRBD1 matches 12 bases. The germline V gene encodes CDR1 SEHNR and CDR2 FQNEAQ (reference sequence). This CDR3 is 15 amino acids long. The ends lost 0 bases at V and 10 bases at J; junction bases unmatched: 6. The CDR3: CASSLALGTGGAYTF. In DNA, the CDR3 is TGTGCCAGCAGCTTAGCGCTAGGGACAGGGGGCGCCTACACCTTC.

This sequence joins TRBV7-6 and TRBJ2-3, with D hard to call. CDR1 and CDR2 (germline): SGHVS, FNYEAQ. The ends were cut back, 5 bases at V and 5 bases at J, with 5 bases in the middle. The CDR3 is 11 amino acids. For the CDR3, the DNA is TGTGCCAGCAGCGGGCTAGATACGCAGTATTTT. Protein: CASSGLDTQYF.

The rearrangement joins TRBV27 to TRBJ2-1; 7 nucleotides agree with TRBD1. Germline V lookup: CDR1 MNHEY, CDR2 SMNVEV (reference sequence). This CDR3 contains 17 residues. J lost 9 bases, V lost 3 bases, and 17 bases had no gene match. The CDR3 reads CASSFRRTPDRVFEQFF. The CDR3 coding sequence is TGTGCCAGCAGTTTTAGGCGAACCCCAGACAGGGTCTTTGAGCAGTTCTTC.

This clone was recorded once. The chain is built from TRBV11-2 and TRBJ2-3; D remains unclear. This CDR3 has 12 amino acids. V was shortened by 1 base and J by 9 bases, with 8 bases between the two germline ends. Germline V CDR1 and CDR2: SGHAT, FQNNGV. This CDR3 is CASSLARRTQYF. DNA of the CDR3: TGTGCCAGCAGCTTAGCTAGACGAACGCAGTATTTT.